This T cell receptor (beta chain) was recorded in a study of control samples from healthy donors and cancer patients. Here immunoSEQ multiplex PCR was the method, and the copy in TCRdb shows in-frame clones only, minus some. In the table there are about 130,000 clones, just under 95% of which are singletons. Germline-derived CDR1 and CDR2 are SGHVS and FNYEAQ. V was trimmed by 2 bases and J by 0 bases, leaving 12 bases between them. The length of the CDR3 is 16 residues. The chain couples TRBV7-6 to TRBJ2-3; the D is unclear. This TCR came from a man aged 55 to 70 with colorectal cancer. Sequencing input: PBMCs. For the CDR3, the DNA is TGTGCCAGCAGCTTAAACGGACGGTCTAGCACAGATACGCAGTATTTT. This codes for CASSLNGRSSTDTQYF.